One T cell receptor beta chain is described in this entry. The authors' processing: Scientists estimated how many nucleated cells there were by amplifying reference gene primers. Only in-frame clones appear in the TCRdb table, and some are missing; sequencing was by immunoSEQ multiplex PCR. The V and J calls and clone size come from that table; D and trimming were worked out from the DNA. The sample consists of about 99,000 clones, about 80% of them appearing once. The data were obtained in a study of blood T cell repertoires in COVID-19. Study details: Whether acute or convalescent, the COVID-19 samples came from the United States, Italy and Spain. Sample material is recorded as cDNA or gDNA derived from T cells, B-cell-depleted T cells, or PBMCs.

The CDR3 sequence is 14 residues long. V lost 0 bases to trimming and J lost 3 bases, with 8 bases between them. The germline V gene encodes CDR1 SGHAT and CDR2 FQNNGV. This chain connects TRBV11-2 to TRBJ1-1; D unresolved. Sequencing used peripheral blood. This TCR derives from a man aged 60 to 69 with acute or convalescent COVID-19. The CDR3 DNA sequence: TGTGCCAGCAGCTTAGACCAGTATTACACTGAAGCTTTCTTT. It encodes CASSLDQYYTEAFF.